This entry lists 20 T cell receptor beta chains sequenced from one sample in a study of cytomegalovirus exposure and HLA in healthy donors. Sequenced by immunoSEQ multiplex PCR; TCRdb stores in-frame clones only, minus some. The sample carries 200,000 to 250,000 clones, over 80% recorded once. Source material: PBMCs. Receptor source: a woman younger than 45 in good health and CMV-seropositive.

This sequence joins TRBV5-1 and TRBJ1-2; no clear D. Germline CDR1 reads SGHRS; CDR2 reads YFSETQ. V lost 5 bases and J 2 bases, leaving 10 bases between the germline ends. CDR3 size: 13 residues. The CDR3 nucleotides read TGCGCCAGCAGGCAAGACCGAAACTATGGCTACACCTTC. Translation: CASRQDRNYGYTF.

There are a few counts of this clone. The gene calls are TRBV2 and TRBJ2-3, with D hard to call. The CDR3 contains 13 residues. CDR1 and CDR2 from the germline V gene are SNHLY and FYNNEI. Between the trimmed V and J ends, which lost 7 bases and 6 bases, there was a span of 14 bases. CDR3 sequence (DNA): TGTGCCAGCACCATTTATGGCTGGGATACGCAGTATTTT. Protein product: CASTIYGWDTQYF.

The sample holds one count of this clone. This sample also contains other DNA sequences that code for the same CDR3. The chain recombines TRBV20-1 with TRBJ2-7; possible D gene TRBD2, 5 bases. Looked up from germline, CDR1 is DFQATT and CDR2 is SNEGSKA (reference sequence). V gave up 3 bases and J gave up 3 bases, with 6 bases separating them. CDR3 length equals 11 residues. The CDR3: CSASRGYEQYF. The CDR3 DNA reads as TGCAGTGCTAGTCGGGGCTACGAGCAGTACTTC.

CDR3 nucleotides: TGTGCCAGCAGCCCCTCGGGACGGTCTAAGAATGAGCAGTTCTTC. It encodes CASSPSGRSKNEQFF. The J gene is TRBJ2-1, the V gene TRBV7-3; perhaps D is TRBD1 or TRBD2 (5 bases each). The V end was cut by 5 bases, the J end by 7 bases, with 18 bases between. The CDR3 totals 15 residues. Germline CDR1 and CDR2: SGHTA and FQGTGA.

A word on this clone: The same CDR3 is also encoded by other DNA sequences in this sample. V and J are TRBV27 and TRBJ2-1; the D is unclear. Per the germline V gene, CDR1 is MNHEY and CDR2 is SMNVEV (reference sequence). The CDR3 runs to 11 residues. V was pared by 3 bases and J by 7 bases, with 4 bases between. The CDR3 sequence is CASSLGNEQFF. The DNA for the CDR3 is TGTGCCAGCAGTTTGGGGAATGAGCAGTTCTTC.

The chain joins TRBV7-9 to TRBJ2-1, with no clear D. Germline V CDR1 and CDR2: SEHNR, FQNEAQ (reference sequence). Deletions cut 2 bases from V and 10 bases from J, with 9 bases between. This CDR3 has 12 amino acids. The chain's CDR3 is CASSLLDPEQFF. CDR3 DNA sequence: TGTGCCAGCAGCTTACTAGATCCAGAGCAGTTCTTC.

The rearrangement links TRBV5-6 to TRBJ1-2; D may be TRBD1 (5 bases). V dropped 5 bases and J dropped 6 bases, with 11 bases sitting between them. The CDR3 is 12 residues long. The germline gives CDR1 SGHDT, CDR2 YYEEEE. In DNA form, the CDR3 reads TGTGCCAGCAGTGTCGGAGGGGATGGCTACACCTTC. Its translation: CASSVGGDGYTF.

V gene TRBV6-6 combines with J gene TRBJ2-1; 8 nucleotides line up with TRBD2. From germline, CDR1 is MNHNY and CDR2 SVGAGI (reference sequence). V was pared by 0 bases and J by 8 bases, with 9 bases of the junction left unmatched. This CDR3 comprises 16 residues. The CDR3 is CASSYSSGLGGDEQFF. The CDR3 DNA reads TGTGCCAGCAGTTACTCCTCGGGACTAGGTGGTGATGAGCAGTTCTTC.

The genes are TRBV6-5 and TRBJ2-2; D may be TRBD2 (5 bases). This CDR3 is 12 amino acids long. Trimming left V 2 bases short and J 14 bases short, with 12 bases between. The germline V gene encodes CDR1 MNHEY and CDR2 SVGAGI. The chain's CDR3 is CASSYRESELFF. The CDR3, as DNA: TGTGCCAGCAGTTACAGGGAGAGTGAACTGTTTTTT.

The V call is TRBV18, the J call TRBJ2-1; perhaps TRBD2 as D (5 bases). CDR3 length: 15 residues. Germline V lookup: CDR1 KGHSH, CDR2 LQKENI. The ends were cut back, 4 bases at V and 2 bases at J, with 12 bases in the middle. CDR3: CASSQSSGTYNEQFF. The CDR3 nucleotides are TGTGCCAGCTCACAATCCAGCGGAACCTACAATGAGCAGTTCTTC.

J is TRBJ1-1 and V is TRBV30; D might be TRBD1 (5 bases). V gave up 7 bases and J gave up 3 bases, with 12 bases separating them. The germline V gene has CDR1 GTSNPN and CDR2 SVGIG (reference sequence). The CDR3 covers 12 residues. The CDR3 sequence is CASRQLYTEAFF. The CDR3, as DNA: TGTGCCTCTCGACAGTTGTACACTGAAGCTTTCTTT.

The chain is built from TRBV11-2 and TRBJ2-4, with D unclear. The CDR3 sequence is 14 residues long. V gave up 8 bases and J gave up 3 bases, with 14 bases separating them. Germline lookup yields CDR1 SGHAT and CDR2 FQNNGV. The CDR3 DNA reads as TGTGCCAGCTCCTTAGAGGTCTACAAAAACATTCAGTACTTC. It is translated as CASSLEVYKNIQYF.

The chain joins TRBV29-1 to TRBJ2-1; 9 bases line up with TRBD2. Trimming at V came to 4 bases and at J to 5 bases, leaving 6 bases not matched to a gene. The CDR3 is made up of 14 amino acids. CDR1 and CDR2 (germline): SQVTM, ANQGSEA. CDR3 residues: CSVGGRAPHNEQFF. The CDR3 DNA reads TGCAGCGTTGGCGGGAGGGCCCCTCACAATGAGCAGTTCTTC.

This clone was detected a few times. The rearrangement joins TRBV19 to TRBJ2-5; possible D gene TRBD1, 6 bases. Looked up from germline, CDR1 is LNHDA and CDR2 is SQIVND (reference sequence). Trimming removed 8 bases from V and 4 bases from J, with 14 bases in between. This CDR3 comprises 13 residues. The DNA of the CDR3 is TGTGCCAGTTCTCAGGGGATTCGAGAGACCCAGTACTTC. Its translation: CASSQGIRETQYF.

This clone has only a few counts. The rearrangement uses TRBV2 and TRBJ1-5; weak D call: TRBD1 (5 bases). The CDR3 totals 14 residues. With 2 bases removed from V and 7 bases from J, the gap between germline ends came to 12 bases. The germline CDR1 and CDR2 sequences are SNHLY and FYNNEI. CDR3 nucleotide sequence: TGTGCCAGCAGTGAAATGTCGGGGGGACAGCCCCAGCATTTT. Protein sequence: CASSEMSGGQPQHF.

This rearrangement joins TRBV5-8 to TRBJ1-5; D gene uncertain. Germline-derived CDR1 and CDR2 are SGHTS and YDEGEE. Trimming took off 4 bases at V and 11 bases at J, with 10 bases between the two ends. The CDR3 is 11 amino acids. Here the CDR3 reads CASSNDWSQHF. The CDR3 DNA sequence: TGTGCCAGCAGCAACGACTGGTCCCAGCATTTT.

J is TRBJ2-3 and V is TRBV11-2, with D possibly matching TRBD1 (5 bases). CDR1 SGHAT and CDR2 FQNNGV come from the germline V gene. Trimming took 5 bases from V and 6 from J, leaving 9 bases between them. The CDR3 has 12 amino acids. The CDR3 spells CASSPQGDTQYF. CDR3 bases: TGTGCCAGCAGCCCCCAGGGCGATACGCAGTATTTT.

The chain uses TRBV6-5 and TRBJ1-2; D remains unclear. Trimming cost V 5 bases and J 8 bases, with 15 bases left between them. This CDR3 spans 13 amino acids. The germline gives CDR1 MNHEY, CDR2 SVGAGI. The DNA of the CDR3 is TGTGCCAGCAGTCCGGGAGCAGATTTAGGCTACACCTTC. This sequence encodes CASSPGADLGYTF.

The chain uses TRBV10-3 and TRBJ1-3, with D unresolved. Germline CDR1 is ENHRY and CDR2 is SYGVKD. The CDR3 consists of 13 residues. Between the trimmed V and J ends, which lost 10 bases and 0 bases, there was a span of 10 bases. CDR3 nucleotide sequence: TGTGCCACCTTGTCCCTCTCTGGAAACACCATATATTTT. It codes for CATLSLSGNTIYF.

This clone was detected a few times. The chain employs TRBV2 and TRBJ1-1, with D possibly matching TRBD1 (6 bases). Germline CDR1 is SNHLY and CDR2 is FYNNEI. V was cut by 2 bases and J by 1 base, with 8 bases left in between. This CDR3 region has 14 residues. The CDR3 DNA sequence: TGTGCCAGCAGTGAAATGGGACAGAACACTGAAGCTTTCTTT. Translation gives CASSEMGQNTEAFF.